This is a list of T cell receptor beta chains from one sample in a study of CD8 T cells in Susac syndrome. A single record per CDR3 protein comes from TCRdb applying MiXCR to the immunoSEQ multiplex PCR reads. The table has 240,000 or so distinct CDR3 sequences, 90% to 97% seen once; the top ten hold roughly 0.1%. The sample was CD4+ T cells from PBMCs. The receptors were sampled from a human donor with Susac syndrome. CDR3s include the opening cysteine and the closing phenylalanine or tryptophan. D genes are given only for firm matches. The size field is filled for only some rows; it gives once, few, many or a size class.

j_gene	abundance	v_gene	d_gene	CDR3aa	CDR3nt
TRBJ2-1	NA	TRBV29-1	TRBD2	CSVERPSGSRYNEQFF	TGCAGCGTTGAGCGTCCTAGCGGGTCCCGATACAATGAGCAGTTCTTC
TRBJ2-7	NA	TRBV30	TRBD1	CAWSPTGTAISYEQYF	TGTGCCTGGAGTCCTACCGGGACAGCCATCTCCTACGAGCAGTACTTC
TRBJ2-1	NA	TRBV6-2/TRBV6-3	NA	CASSYSTSWGNEQFF	TGTGCCAGCAGTTACAGTACTAGCTGGGGCAATGAGCAGTTCTTC
TRBJ2-7	NA	TRBV30	NA	CAWRTSRSYEQYF	TGTGCCTGGAGGACTTCAAGATCATACGAGCAGTACTTC
TRBJ1-1	NA	TRBV10-1	NA	CASSGQLMTEAFF	TGCGCCAGCAGTGGACAGTTGATGACTGAAGCTTTCTTT
TRBJ2-1	NA	TRBV28	TRBD2	CASSLWGLALNEQFF	TGTGCCAGCAGTTTATGGGGACTAGCGCTCAATGAGCAGTTCTTC
TRBJ2-7	NA	TRBV5-1	NA	CASSTRTEYEQYF	TGCGCCAGCAGCACGAGGACCGAGTACGAGCAGTACTTC
TRBJ2-3	once	TRBV3-1	NA	CASSQRDFAAPGTQYF	TGTGCCAGCAGCCAACGGGATTTCGCGGCCCCGGGTACGCAGTATTTT
TRBJ2-1	NA	TRBV29-1	TRBD1	CSVATGAYNEQFF	TGCAGCGTTGCTACAGGGGCCTACAATGAGCAGTTCTTC
TRBJ2-1	NA	TRBV4-2	NA	CASSQDSGYRNEQFF	TGTGCCAGCAGCCAAGATTCCGGGTATCGCAATGAGCAGTTCTTC
TRBJ2-5	once	TRBV29-1	NA	CSALPWQKETQYF	TGCAGCGCTCTCCCGTGGCAGAAAGAGACCCAGTACTTC
TRBJ1-1	NA	TRBV10-3	TRBD1	CAISEPTGQGENTEAFF	TGTGCCATCAGTGAGCCAACGGGACAGGGCGAGAACACTGAAGCTTTCTTT
TRBJ2-1	NA	TRBV28	NA	CASSSAGARGPQFF	TGTGCCAGCAGTTCCGCGGGCGCCCGGGGGCCGCAGTTCTTC
TRBJ2-7	NA	TRBV29-1	NA	CSAGGTEPYEQYF	TGCAGCGCTGGGGGGACAGAACCCTACGAGCAGTACTTC
TRBJ2-3	NA	TRBV5-1	NA	CASNTGVGTDTQYF	TGCGCCAGCAACACGGGGGTCGGCACAGATACGCAGTATTTT
TRBJ2-1	NA	TRBV29-1	NA	CSPRWDNEQFF	TGCAGCCCGAGGTGGGACAATGAGCAGTTCTTC
TRBJ2-5	few	TRBV3-1	NA	CASRIQETQYF	TGTGCCAGCCGGATCCAAGAGACCCAGTACTTC
TRBJ2-1	NA	TRBV29-1	NA	CSVDPGRAYNEQFF	TGCAGCGTTGACCCCGGACGGGCCTACAATGAGCAGTTCTTC
TRBJ2-1	NA	TRBV11-2	NA	CASSHRGWINEQFF	TGTGCCAGCAGCCATAGGGGTTGGATCAATGAGCAGTTCTTC
TRBJ1-1	NA	TRBV28	NA	CASSLRLGQGAFF	TGTGCCAGCAGTTTACGCCTCGGGCAGGGAGCTTTCTTT
TRBJ1-2	NA	TRBV28	NA	CASSLGAGGYTF	TGTGCCAGCAGTTTGGGGGCGGGAGGCTACACCTTC
TRBJ1-1	NA	TRBV4-1	NA	CASSQDQVGVWAEAFF	TGCGCCAGCAGCCAAGATCAGGTTGGAGTGTGGGCTGAAGCTTTCTTT
TRBJ1-5	NA	TRBV3-1	NA	CASSQQLNQPQHF	TGTGCCAGCAGCCAGCAATTAAATCAGCCCCAGCATTTT
TRBJ2-5	NA	TRBV7-9	NA	CASSRGPQLQETQYF	TGTGCCAGCAGCAGGGGACCACAGCTCCAAGAGACCCAGTACTTC
TRBJ1-2	NA	TRBV30	NA	CAWTLTAGGYTF	TGTGCCTGGACCTTGACAGCGGGTGGCTACACCTTC
TRBJ2-5	NA	TRBV18	NA	CASSPMMEQETQYF	TGTGCCAGCTCACCAATGATGGAGCAAGAGACCCAGTACTTC